This T cell receptor beta chain was recovered during a study of blood T cells in healthy people across ages. The study's findings and limits: Leaving the PBMCs unsorted stopped any conclusive comparison of naive versus antigen-experienced cells.

A second PCR, run for about 6 to 11 cycles, used a sample-barcoded 5' primer plus a J-beta primer mix. Each CDR3 protein gets one entry after TCRdb re-called the 5' RACE reads with MiXCR. The data contain around 1,100,000 distinct CDR3 sequences, roughly two fifths of them singletons. V dropped 4 bases and J dropped 3 bases, with 18 bases sitting between them. This CDR3 spans 16 amino acids. CDR1 and CDR2 from the germline V gene are MNHEY and SVGEGT. This clonotype was found a few times. Its antigen remains unidentified. Sequencing was carried out using blood. This chain connects TRBV6-2 or TRBV6-3 to TRBJ1-2, with D perhaps TRBD1 (6 bases). The receptor was derived from a man younger than 35 in good health. The CDR3 is CASSFSTGSGDYGYTF. CDR3 nucleotide sequence: TGTGCCAGCAGTTTCTCCACAGGGTCCGGTGACTATGGCTACACCTTC.